A selection of T cell receptor beta chains follows, all from one sample in a study of cytomegalovirus exposure and HLA in healthy donors. Some clones are missing from TCRdb's copy, which holds only in-frame ones; the method was immunoSEQ multiplex PCR. The table has about 340,000 clones, just over 85% seen once. Sequenced: PBMCs. These receptors came from a woman aged 18-30 years in good health and CMV-seronegative. Both conserved end residues are part of each CDR3. A D gene is named only where the DNA matches it firmly. Size tells how often a clone was seen (once, few, many) or the class of an expanded clone, and some rows leave it out.

.	TRBV9	17	.	TRBJ2-6	CASSDLTLSSGANVLTF	TGTGCCAGCAGCGACCTCACCCTTAGCTCTGGGGCCAACGTCCTGACTTTC
TRBD2	TRBV6-1	14	.	TRBJ2-1	CASNWGEGRLEQFF	TGTGCCAGCAATTGGGGGGAGGGCCGGTTAGAGCAGTTCTTC
TRBD2	TRBV25-1	15	.	TRBJ2-1	CASRASGRAKNEQFF	TGTGCCAGCAGGGCTAGCGGGAGGGCAAAGAATGAGCAGTTCTTC
.	TRBV19	16	.	TRBJ2-3	CASSIRPGVGTDTQYF	TGTGCCAGTAGTATCCGCCCGGGAGTTGGCACAGATACGCAGTATTTT
TRBD1	TRBV4-2	13	.	TRBJ2-7	CASSQDYRGEQYF	TGTGCCAGCAGCCAAGATTACAGGGGGGAGCAGTACTTC
TRBD1	TRBV6-5	14	.	TRBJ2-2	CATLDRVHTGELFF	TGTGCCACCTTGGACAGGGTCCACACCGGGGAGCTGTTTTTT
TRBD1	TRBV7-7	14	.	TRBJ2-3	CASSVDRGTDTQYF	TGTGCCAGCAGCGTAGACAGGGGCACAGATACGCAGTATTTT
.	TRBV10-3	16	.	TRBJ2-7	CAIRVSDSLSSYEQYF	TGTGCCATCAGAGTCAGCGACTCCCTAAGCTCCTACGAGCAGTACTTC
.	TRBV18	13	.	TRBJ2-2	CASSPSRTGELFF	TGTGCCAGCTCCCCGTCGCGGACCGGGGAGCTGTTTTTT
.	TRBV18	16	.	TRBJ1-5	CASSPETGPLNQPQHF	TGTGCCAGCTCACCGGAAACAGGGCCCCTCAATCAGCCCCAGCATTTT
TRBD2	TRBV28	22	.	TRBJ2-5	CASSFPSPGLAGGLGSKETQYF	TGTGCCAGCAGTTTCCCCTCGCCGGGACTAGCGGGAGGGCTGGGTTCCAAAGAGACCCAGTACTTC
TRBD2	TRBV6-5	16	.	TRBJ2-5	CASSYPGGRDQETQYF	TGTGCCAGCAGTTACCCGGGGGGGCGGGACCAAGAGACCCAGTACTTC
TRBD2	TRBV28	15	once	TRBJ2-7	CASSTQREDSYEQYF	TGTGCCAGCAGCACCCAGCGGGAGGACTCCTACGAGCAGTACTTC
.	TRBV6-1	14	.	TRBJ2-5	CASSEDGGWQTQYF	TGTGCCAGCAGTGAAGACGGGGGTTGGCAGACCCAGTACTTC
TRBD1	TRBV7-6	13	.	TRBJ1-3	CASSQQGGNTIYF	TGTGCCAGCAGCCAACAGGGGGGAAACACCATATATTTT
.	TRBV6-1	12	.	TRBJ2-1	CASSATGAEQFF	TGTGCCAGCAGTGCCACGGGTGCGGAGCAGTTCTTC
.	TRBV27	12	.	TRBJ2-2	CASSPLTGELFF	TGTGCCAGCAGCCCTCTTACCGGGGAGCTGTTTTTT
.	TRBV6-5	13	.	TRBJ1-1	CASSHYRNTEAFF	TGTGCCAGCAGTCACTACAGAAACACTGAAGCTTTCTTT
.	TRBV5-1	15	.	TRBJ1-4	CASSLGQGTNEKLFF	TGCGCCAGCAGCTTGGGGCAGGGGACTAATGAAAAACTGTTTTTT
.	TRBV7-2	14	.	TRBJ2-2	CASSLGLVPGELFF	TGTGCCAGCAGCTTAGGGCTAGTACCCGGGGAGCTGTTTTTT
TRBD2	TRBV29-1	14	.	TRBJ2-5	CSVEWLAGQETQYF	TGCAGCGTTGAATGGCTAGCGGGGCAAGAGACCCAGTACTTC
TRBD2	TRBV9	16	.	TRBJ2-5	CASSGGGLAGRETQYF	TGTGCCAGCAGCGGAGGGGGACTAGCGGGACGAGAGACCCAGTACTTC
.	TRBV7-3	14	.	TRBJ2-3	CASSPDLGADTQYF	TGTGCCAGCAGCCCAGACCTAGGTGCAGATACGCAGTATTTT
TRBD1	TRBV6-5	15	.	TRBJ1-1	CASSPETGAVTEAFF	TGTGCCAGCAGCCCGGAAACAGGGGCTGTCACTGAAGCTTTCTTT
TRBD2	TRBV13	14	.	TRBJ2-3	CASSTTGGSDTQYF	TGTGCCAGCAGTACGACGGGAGGATCAGATACGCAGTATTTT
TRBD1	TRBV5-1	15	.	TRBJ2-7	CASSSGTGGNNEQYF	TGCGCCAGCAGTTCCGGGACAGGGGGCAATAACGAGCAGTACTTC
TRBD1	TRBV29-1	13	.	TRBJ2-5	CSVRGGFQETQYF	TGCAGCGTCCGAGGGGGCTTCCAAGAGACCCAGTACTTC
.	TRBV10-3	16	.	TRBJ2-2	CAISATAPANTGELFF	TGTGCCATCAGTGCCACAGCTCCCGCGAACACCGGGGAGCTGTTTTTT
.	TRBV11-3	15	.	TRBJ2-1	CASSREMTAGNEQFF	TGTGCCAGCAGCCGCGAAATGACAGCAGGCAATGAGCAGTTCTTC